This T cell receptor (beta chain) originates from a study of response to subunit inactivated influenza vaccine. TCRdb re-analysed the RT-PCR reads in MiXCR, keeping a single row per CDR3 protein. The sample has about 160,000 distinct CDR3 sequences, roughly a tenth seen once. The material sequenced was non-naive T cells sorted from PBMCs, taken roughly 45 days after vaccination. This receptor was taken from a man over 45 who received an inactivated influenza vaccine.

Here the CDR3 DNA reads TGCAGTGCCCTGGACGTACTGAACTATGGCTACACCTTC. It translates to CSALDVLNYGYTF. The chain has TRBV20-1 and TRBJ1-2, with unresolved D. This CDR3 spans 13 amino acids. V dropped 6 bases and J dropped 2 bases, with 13 bases sitting between them. The germline V gene encodes CDR1 DFQATT and CDR2 SNEGSKA (reference sequence).